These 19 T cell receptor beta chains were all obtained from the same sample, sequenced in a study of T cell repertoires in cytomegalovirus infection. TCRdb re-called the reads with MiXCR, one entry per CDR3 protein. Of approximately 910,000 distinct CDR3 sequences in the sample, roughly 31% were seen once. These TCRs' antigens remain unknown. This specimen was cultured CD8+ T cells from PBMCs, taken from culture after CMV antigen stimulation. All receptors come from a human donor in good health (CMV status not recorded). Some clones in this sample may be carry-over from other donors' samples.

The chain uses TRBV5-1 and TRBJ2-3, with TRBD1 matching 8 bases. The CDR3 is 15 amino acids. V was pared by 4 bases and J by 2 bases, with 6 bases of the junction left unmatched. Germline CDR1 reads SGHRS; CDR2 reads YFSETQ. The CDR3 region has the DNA TGCGCCAGCAGCGTCAGACAGGGGACCACAGATACGCAGTATTTT. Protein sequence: CASSVRQGTTDTQYF.

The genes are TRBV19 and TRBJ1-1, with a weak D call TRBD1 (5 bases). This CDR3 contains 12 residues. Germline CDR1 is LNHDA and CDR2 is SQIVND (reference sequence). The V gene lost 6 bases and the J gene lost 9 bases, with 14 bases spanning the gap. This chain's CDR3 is CASRTRQTQAFF. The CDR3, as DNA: TGTGCCAGTAGGACCCGACAGACGCAAGCTTTCTTT.

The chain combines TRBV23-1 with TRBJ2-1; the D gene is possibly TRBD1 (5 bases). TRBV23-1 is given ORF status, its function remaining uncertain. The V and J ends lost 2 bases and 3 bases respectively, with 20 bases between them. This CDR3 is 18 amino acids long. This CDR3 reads CASSQGRAQSINYNEQFF. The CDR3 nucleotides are TGCGCCAGCAGTCAAGGCAGGGCACAATCGATAAACTACAATGAGCAGTTCTTC.

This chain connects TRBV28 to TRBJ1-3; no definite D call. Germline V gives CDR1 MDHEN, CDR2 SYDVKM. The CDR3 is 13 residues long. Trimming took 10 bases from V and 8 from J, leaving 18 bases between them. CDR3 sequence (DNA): TGTGCCACCAGCCCCCTGACAACGTACACCATATATTTT. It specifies CATSPLTTYTIYF. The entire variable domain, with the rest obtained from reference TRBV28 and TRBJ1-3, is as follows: DVKVTQSSRYLVKRTGEKVFLECVQDMDHENMFWYRQDPGLGLRLIYFSYDVKMKEKGDIPEGYSVSREKKERFSLILESASTNQTSMYLCATSPLTTYTIYFGEGSWLTVV.

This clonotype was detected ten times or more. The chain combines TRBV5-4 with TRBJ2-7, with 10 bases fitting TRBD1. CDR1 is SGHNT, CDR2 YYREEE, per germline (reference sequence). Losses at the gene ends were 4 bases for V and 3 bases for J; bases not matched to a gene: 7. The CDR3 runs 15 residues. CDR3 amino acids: CASSEYRDRGYEQYF. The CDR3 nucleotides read TGTGCCAGCAGCGAATACCGGGACAGGGGCTACGAGCAGTACTTC. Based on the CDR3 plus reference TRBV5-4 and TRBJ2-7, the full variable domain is ETGVTQSPTHLIKTRGQQVTLRCSSQSGHNTVSWYQQALGQGPQFIFQYYREEENGRGNFPPRFSGLQFPNYSSELNVNALELDDSALYLCASSEYRDRGYEQYFGPGTRLTVT.

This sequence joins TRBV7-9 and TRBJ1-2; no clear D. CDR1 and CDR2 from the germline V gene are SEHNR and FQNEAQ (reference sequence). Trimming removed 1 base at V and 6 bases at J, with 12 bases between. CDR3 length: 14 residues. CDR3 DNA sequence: TGTGCCAGCAGCTTAGGTCCCAGGTCCGATGGCTACACCTTC. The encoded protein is CASSLGPRSDGYTF. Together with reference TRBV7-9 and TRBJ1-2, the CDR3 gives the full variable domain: DTGVSQNPRHKITKRGQNVTFRCDPISEHNRLYWYRQTLGQGPEFLTYFQNEAQLEKSRLLSDRFSAERPKGSFSTLEIQRTEQGDSAMYLCASSLGPRSDGYTFGSGTRLTVV.

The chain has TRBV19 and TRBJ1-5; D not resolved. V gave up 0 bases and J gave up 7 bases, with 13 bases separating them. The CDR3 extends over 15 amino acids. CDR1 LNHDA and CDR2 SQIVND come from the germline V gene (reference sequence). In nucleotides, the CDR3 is TGTGCCAGTAGTATAGATCGGGAGGGTGGCCAGCCCCAGCATTTT. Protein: CASSIDREGGQPQHF.

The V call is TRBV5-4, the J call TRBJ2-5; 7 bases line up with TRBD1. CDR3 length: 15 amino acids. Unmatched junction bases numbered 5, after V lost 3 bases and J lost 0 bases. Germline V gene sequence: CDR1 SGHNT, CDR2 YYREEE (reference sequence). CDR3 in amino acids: CASSWGTEYQETQYF. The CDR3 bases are TGTGCCAGCAGCTGGGGGACAGAGTACCAAGAGACCCAGTACTTC.

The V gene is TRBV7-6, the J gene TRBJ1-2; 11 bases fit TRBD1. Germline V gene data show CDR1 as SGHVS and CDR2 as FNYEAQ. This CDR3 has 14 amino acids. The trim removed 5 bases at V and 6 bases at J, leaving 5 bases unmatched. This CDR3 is CASSIGTGGDGYTF. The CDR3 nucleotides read TGTGCCAGCAGCATAGGGACAGGGGGGGATGGCTACACCTTC.

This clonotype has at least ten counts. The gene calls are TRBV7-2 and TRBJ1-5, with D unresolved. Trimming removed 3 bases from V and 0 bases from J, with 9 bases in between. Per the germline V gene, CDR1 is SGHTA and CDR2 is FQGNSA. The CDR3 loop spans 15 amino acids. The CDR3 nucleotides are TGTGCCAGCAGCTTCGGGGTTTATAGCAATCAGCCCCAGCATTTT. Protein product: CASSFGVYSNQPQHF.

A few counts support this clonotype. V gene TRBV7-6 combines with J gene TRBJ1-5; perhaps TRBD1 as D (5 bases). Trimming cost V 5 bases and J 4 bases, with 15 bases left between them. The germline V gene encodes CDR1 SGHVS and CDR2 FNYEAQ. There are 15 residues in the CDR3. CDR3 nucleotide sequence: TGTGCCAGCAGCCCTGGTCGGGGCTGGAATCAGCCCCAGCATTTT. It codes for CASSPGRGWNQPQHF.

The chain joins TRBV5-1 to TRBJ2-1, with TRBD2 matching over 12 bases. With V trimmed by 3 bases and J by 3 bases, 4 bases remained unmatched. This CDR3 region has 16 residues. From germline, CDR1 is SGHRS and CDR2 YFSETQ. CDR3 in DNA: TGCGCCAGCAGCTCACCTAGCGGGGGGGGCTACAATGAGCAGTTCTTC. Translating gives CASSSPSGGGYNEQFF.

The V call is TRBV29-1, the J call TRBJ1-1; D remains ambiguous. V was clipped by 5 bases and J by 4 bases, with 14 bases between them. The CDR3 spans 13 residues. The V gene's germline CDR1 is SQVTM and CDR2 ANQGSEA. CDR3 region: CSVPDYIGTEAFF. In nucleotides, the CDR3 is TGCAGCGTTCCCGATTATATCGGCACTGAAGCTTTCTTT.

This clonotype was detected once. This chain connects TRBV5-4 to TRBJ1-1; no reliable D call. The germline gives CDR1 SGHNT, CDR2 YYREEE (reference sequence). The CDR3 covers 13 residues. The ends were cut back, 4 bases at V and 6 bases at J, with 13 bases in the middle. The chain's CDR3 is CASSPGVAAEAFF. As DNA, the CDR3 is TGTGCCAGCAGCCCAGGAGTGGCGGCTGAAGCTTTCTTT.

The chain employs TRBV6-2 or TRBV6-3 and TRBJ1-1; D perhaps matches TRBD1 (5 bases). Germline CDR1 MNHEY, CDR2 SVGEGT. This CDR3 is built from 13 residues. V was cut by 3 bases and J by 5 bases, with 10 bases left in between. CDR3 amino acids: CASSYLEGTEAFF. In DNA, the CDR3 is TGTGCCAGCAGTTATCTGGAGGGGACTGAAGCTTTCTTT.

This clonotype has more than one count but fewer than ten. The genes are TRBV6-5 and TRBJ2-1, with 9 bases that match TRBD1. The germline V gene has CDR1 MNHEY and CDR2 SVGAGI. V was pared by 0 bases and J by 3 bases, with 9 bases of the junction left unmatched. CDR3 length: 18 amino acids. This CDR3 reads CASSYSPTGQGDYNEQFF. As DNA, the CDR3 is TGTGCCAGCAGTTACTCCCCAACGGGACAGGGAGACTACAATGAGCAGTTCTTC.

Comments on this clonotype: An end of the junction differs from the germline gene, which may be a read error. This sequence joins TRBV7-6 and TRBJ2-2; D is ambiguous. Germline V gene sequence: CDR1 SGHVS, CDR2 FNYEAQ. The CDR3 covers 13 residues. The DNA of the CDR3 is TGTGCTAGCAGCTTCGACCTAACCGGGGAGCTGTTTTTT. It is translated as CASSFDLTGELFF.

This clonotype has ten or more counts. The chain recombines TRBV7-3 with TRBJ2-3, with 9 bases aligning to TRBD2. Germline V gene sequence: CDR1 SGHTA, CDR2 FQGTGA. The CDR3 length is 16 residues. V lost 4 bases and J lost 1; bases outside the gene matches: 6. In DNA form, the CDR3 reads TGTGCCAGCAGCTCGGGGACTAGCTATGGCACAGATACGCAGTATTTT. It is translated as CASSSGTSYGTDTQYF.

CDR3 amino acids: CASSSGVSNQPQHF. The CDR3 nucleotides read TGTGCCAGCAGTTCAGGGGTTAGCAATCAGCCCCAGCATTTT. V is TRBV7-3 and J is TRBJ1-5; D is perhaps TRBD1 (6 bases). Trimming stripped 6 bases from V and 0 bases from J, with 9 bases between. CDR1 is SGHTA, CDR2 FQGTGA, per germline. The CDR3 is made up of 14 amino acids.